The 11 T cell receptor beta chains below all came from one sample that was sequenced in a study of blood T cell repertoires in COVID-19. Some clones are missing from TCRdb's copy, which holds only in-frame ones; the method was immunoSEQ multiplex PCR. Here the sample spans 59,000 or so clones, approximately 91% being singletons. Sequencing used peripheral blood. These receptors came from a human donor in a cohort sampled during active COVID-19.

J is TRBJ1-5 and V is TRBV4-2, with 7 bases lining up with TRBD1. The CDR3 runs to 16 residues. The ends lost 5 bases at V and 0 bases at J; junction bases unmatched: 7. The germline CDR1 and CDR2 sequences are LGHNA and YNFKEQ. CDR3 in DNA: TGTGCCAGCAGCTCAGGACAGGACCATAGCAATCAGCCCCAGCATTTT. Translating gives CASSSGQDHSNQPQHF.

The chain combines TRBV15 with TRBJ2-1; D remains unclear. Germline values: CDR1 LNHNV, CDR2 YYDKDF (reference sequence). V was clipped by 4 bases and J by 0 bases, with 7 bases between them. The CDR3 contains 14 residues. The CDR3 coding sequence is TGTGCCACCAGCATTATGAGCTCCTACAATGAGCAGTTCTTC. It encodes CATSIMSSYNEQFF.

The J gene is TRBJ2-7, the V gene TRBV11-1; TRBD1 aligns across 8 bases. J lost 12 bases, V lost 2 bases, and 3 bases had no gene match. This CDR3 comprises 11 residues. Germline CDR1 reads SGHAT; CDR2 reads FQDESV (reference sequence). CDR3 nucleotide sequence: TGTGCCAGCAGCTTATCCGGGACAGGGTACTTC. Amino acids: CASSLSGTGYF.

The chain joins TRBV5-1 to TRBJ2-5, with 11 nucleotides matching TRBD1. V lost 4 bases, J lost 3 bases, and 8 bases stayed unmatched. CDR1 is SGHRS and CDR2 is YFSETQ in the germline V gene. The CDR3 is 16 amino acids. The CDR3 is CASSEGQGVVEETQYF. CDR3 DNA: TGCGCCAGCAGCGAGGGACAGGGGGTTGTTGAAGAGACCCAGTACTTC.

This clone was counted once. The V gene is TRBV4-2, the J gene TRBJ2-7, with 7 bases fitting TRBD1. V lost 3 bases and J lost 2; bases outside the gene matches: 4. The CDR3 is 14 residues long. The germline CDR1 and CDR2 sequences are LGHNA and YNFKEQ. The CDR3 is CASSHGTDTYEQYF. The DNA of the CDR3 is TGTGCCAGCAGCCATGGGACAGATACCTACGAGCAGTACTTC.

The V call is TRBV27, the J call TRBJ1-2, with D tentatively TRBD1 (6 bases). This CDR3 has 14 amino acids. V was pared by 6 bases and J by 4 bases, with 15 bases between. Germline CDR1 reads MNHEY; CDR2 reads SMNVEV (reference sequence). The DNA for the CDR3 is TGTGCCAGCAGGGCCAGGGGCGCGGTCTATGGCTACACCTTC. This codes for CASRARGAVYGYTF.

V usage is TRBV6-1 and J usage is TRBJ2-7, with D possibly matching TRBD2 (6 bases). V lost 2 bases and J lost 2, with 13 bases in between. This CDR3 has 15 residues. Germline V gives CDR1 MNHNS, CDR2 SASEGT. The CDR3 here is CASSELGGLPYEQYF. The CDR3 DNA sequence: TGTGCCAGCAGTGAATTGGGGGGACTGCCCTACGAGCAGTACTTC.

The rearrangement links TRBV6-5 to TRBJ2-2; 7 positions match TRBD1. The J segment lost 2 bases and the V segment lost 6 bases, leaving 6 bases of the junction unmatched. The CDR3 extends over 15 amino acids. The germline CDR1 and CDR2 sequences are MNHEY and SVGAGI. CDR3 in amino acids: CASSHGTANTGELFF. CDR3 coding DNA: TGTGCCAGCAGCCACGGGACAGCTAACACCGGGGAGCTGTTTTTT.

This sequence joins TRBV7-2 and TRBJ2-4; 8 bases map to TRBD2. Trimming took 5 bases from V and 5 from J; bases not matched to a gene: 5. The CDR3 is made up of 14 amino acids. The V gene's germline CDR1 is SGHTA and CDR2 FQGNSA. The DNA for the CDR3 is TGTGCCAGCAGCCCCGGGACTAGACAAAACATTCAGTACTTC. Amino acids: CASSPGTRQNIQYF.

The chain recombines TRBV28 with TRBJ2-7; 9 bases are shared with TRBD1. Per germline, CDR1 MDHEN and CDR2 SYDVKM. The CDR3 extends over 17 amino acids. The V gene end was trimmed by 5 bases and the J gene end by 0 bases; junction bases not matched to a gene: 11. The CDR3 DNA reads as TGTGCCAGCAGTCTCCGAAGGACAGGGGCCAGCTCCTACGAGCAGTACTTC. Translated: CASSLRRTGASSYEQYF.

The V call is TRBV5-8, the J call TRBJ2-1; 8 nucleotides line up with TRBD2. The ends lost 3 bases at V and 5 bases at J; junction bases unmatched: 13. The CDR3 spans 17 residues. In germline, CDR1 is SGHTS, CDR2 YDEGEE. The CDR3 loop is CASSSLLRGVNNNEQFF. The CDR3 coding sequence is TGTGCCAGCAGCTCGCTCTTGCGGGGGGTGAATAACAATGAGCAGTTCTTC.